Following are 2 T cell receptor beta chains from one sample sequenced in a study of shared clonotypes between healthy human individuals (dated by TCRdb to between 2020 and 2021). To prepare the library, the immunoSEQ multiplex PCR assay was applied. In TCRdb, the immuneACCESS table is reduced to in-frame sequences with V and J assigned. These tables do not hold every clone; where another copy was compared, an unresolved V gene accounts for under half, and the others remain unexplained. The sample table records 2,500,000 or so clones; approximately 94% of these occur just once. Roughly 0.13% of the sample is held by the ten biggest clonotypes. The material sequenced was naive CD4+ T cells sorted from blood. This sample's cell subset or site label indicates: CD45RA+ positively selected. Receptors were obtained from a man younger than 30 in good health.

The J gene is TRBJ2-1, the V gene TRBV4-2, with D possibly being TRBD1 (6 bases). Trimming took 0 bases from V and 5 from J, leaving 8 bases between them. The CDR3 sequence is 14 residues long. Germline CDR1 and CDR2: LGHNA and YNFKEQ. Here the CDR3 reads CASSQDTGNNEQFF. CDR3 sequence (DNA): TGTGCCAGCAGCCAAGATACAGGGAACAATGAGCAGTTCTTC.

CDR3 DNA sequence: TGTGCCACCAGCAGAAAAACAGGGACGGATACGCAGTATTTT. Amino acids: CATSRKTGTDTQYF. This chain joins TRBV15 and TRBJ2-3, with D possibly matching TRBD1 (6 bases). The germline V and J ends were trimmed by 2 bases and 6 bases, with 12 bases remaining between them. The germline V gene encodes CDR1 LNHNV and CDR2 YYDKDF (reference sequence). This CDR3 contains 14 residues.